This entry describes one T cell receptor beta chain. Other DNA sequences from this sample encode an identical CDR3 as well. The germline gives CDR1 SGDLS, CDR2 YYNGEE. The CDR3 consists of 15 residues. V lost 2 bases and J 3 bases, leaving 15 bases between the germline ends. The table came from immunoSEQ multiplex PCR; TCRdb's copy has only in-frame clones and leaves some out. The sample has nearly 300,000 clones, 70% to 80% seen once; the top ten hold about 6%. The data were taken from a study of cytotoxic CD8 clonotypes in ibrutinib-treated CLL. The rearrangement links TRBV9 to TRBJ2-7, with TRBD2 as a possible D gene (6 bases). The sample consisted of PBMCs, taken at disease progression, from a patient treated with ibrutinib. This TCR derives from a human donor with chronic lymphocytic leukemia. The CDR3 DNA is TGTGCCAGCAGCGTTGGGGACTCACCAATCTACGAGCAGTACTTC. Translation gives CASSVGDSPIYEQYF.